Following are 2 T cell receptor beta chains from one sample sequenced in a study of blood T cell repertoires in COVID-19. The table came from immunoSEQ multiplex PCR; TCRdb's copy has only in-frame clones and leaves some out. The data show around 340,000 clones, approximately 90% seen once. Sequencing used peripheral blood. The receptor source for this set is a woman between 55 and 75 years old with COVID-19, enrolled during active disease.

This chain links TRBV4-2 with TRBJ1-6, with D unclear. V was shortened by 2 bases and J by 10 bases, with 6 bases between the two germline ends. This CDR3 contains 12 residues. Per germline, CDR1 LGHNA and CDR2 YNFKEQ. The CDR3 DNA sequence: TGTGCCAGCAGCCAATCGAGGTCACCCCTCCACTTT. Residues: CASSQSRSPLHF.

V is TRBV5-8 and J is TRBJ2-1, with 10 bases identical to TRBD1. Germline V lookup: CDR1 SGHTS, CDR2 YDEGEE. The V and J ends lost 4 bases and 7 bases, in that order; junction bases with no gene match: 8. CDR3 length: 15 amino acids. The DNA for the CDR3 is TGTGCCAGCAGCGCCGGACAGGGGGTCGTTAATGAGCAGTTCTTC. Protein: CASSAGQGVVNEQFF.